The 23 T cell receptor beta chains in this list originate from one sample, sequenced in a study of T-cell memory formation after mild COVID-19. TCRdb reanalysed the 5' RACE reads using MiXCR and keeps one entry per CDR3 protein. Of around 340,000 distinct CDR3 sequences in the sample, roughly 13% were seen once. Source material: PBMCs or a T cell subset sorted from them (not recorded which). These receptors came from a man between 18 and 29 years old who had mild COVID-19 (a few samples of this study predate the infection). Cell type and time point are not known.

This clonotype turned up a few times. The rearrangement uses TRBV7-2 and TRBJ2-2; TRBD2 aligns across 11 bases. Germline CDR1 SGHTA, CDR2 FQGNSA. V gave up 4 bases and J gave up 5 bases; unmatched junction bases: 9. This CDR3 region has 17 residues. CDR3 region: CASSWALAGGATGELFF. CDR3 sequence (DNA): TGTGCCAGCAGCTGGGCCCTAGCGGGGGGCGCAACCGGGGAGCTGTTTTTT.

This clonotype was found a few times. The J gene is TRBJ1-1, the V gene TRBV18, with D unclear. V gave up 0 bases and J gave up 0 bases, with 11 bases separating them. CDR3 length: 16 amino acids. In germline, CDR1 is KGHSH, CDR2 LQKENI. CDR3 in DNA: TGTGCCAGCTCACCACCGGGCGGCAGACTGAACACTGAAGCTTTCTTT. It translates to CASSPPGGRLNTEAFF. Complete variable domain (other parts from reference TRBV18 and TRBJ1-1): NAGVMQNPRHLVRRRGQEARLRCSPMKGHSHVYWYRQLPEEGLKFMVYLQKENIIDESGMPKERFSAEFPKEGPSILRIQQVVRGDSAAYFCASSPPGGRLNTEAFFGQGTRLTVV.

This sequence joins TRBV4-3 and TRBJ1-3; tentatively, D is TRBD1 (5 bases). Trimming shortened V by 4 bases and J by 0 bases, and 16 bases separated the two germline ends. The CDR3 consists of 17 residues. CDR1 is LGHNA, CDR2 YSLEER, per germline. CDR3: CASSPTAGHSSGNTIYF. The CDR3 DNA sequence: TGCGCCAGCAGCCCGACAGCAGGCCATTCCTCTGGAAACACCATATATTTT.

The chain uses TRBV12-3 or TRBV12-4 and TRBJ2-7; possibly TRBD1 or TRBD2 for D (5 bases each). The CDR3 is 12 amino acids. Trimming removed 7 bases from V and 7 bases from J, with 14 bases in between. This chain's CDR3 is CASTHGAGEQYF. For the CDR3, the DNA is TGTGCCAGCACCCACGGGGCTGGGGAGCAGTACTTC.

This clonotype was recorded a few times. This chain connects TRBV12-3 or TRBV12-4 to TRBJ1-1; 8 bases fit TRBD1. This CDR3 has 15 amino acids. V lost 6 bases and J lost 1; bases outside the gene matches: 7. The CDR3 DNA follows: TGTGCCAGCAGCCCAAACAGGGGGGGGAACACTGAAGCTTTCTTT. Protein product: CASSPNRGGNTEAFF.

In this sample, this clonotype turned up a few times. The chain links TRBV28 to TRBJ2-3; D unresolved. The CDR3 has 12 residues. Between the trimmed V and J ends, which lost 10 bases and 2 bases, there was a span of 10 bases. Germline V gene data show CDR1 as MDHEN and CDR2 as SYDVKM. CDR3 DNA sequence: TGTGCCACCGAGCCTTTCACAGATACGCAGTATTTT. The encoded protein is CATEPFTDTQYF. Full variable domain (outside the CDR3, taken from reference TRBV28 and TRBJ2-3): DVKVTQSSRYLVKRTGEKVFLECVQDMDHENMFWYRQDPGLGLRLIYFSYDVKMKEKGDIPEGYSVSREKKERFSLILESASTNQTSMYLCATEPFTDTQYFGPGTRLTVL.

This CDR3 is CASSFAGYEQFF. The CDR3 DNA follows: TGTGCCAGCAGCTTTGCGGGCTATGAGCAGTTCTTC. The rearrangement joins TRBV7-2 to TRBJ2-1; tentative D call: TRBD2 (5 bases). This CDR3 contains 12 residues. V was pared by 3 bases and J by 8 bases, with 8 bases between. Per the germline V gene, CDR1 is SGHTA and CDR2 is FQGNSA.

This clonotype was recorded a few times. The CDR3: CASSHQGRPYEQYV. Written as DNA, the CDR3 is TGTGCCAGCTCACACCAGGGAAGACCCTACGAGCAGTACGTC. The chain is built from TRBV18 and TRBJ2-7; TRBD1 might be the D (5 bases). V gave up 4 bases and J gave up 2 bases, with 12 bases separating them. The CDR3 consists of 14 residues. The V gene's germline CDR1 is KGHSH and CDR2 LQKENI.

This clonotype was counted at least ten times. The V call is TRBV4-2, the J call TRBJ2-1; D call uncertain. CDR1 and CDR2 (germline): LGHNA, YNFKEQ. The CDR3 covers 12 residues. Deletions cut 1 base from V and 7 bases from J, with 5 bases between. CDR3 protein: CASSQVDNEQFF. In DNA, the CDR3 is TGTGCCAGCAGCCAAGTGGATAATGAGCAGTTCTTC.

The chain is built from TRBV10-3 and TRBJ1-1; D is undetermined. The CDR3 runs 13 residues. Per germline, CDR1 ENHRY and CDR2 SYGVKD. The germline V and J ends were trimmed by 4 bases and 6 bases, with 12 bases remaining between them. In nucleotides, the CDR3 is TGTGCCATCAGTGTAGCGAAAGAGTCTGAAGCTTTCTTT. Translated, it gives CAISVAKESEAFF.

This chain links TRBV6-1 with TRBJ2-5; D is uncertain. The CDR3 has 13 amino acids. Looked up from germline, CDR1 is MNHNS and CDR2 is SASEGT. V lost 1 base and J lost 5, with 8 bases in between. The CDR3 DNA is TGTGCCAGCAGTGAAGGACTGGCGGAGACCCAGTACTTC. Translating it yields CASSEGLAETQYF.

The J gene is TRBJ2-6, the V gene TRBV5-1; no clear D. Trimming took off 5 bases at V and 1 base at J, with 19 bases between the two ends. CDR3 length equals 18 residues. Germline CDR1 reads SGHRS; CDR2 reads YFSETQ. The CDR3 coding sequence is TGCGCCAGCAGTCTACCACGAGCGTTGGGGTCTGGGGCCAACGTCCTGACTTTC. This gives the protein CASSLPRALGSGANVLTF.

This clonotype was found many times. The CDR3 sequence is CASSSNRGRRTGELFF. The CDR3 DNA reads as TGTGCCAGCAGCTCAAACAGGGGGCGCCGGACCGGGGAGCTGTTTTTT. This chain uses TRBV7-2 with TRBJ2-2, with 9 bases matching TRBD1. Germline V lookup: CDR1 SGHTA, CDR2 FQGNSA. V lost 4 bases to trimming and J lost 5 bases; unmatched junction nucleotides: 8. There are 16 residues in the CDR3.

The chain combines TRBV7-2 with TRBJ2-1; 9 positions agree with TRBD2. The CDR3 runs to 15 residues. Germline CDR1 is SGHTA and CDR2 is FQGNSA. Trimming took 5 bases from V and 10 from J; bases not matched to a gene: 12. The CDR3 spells CASSPPGLALGEQFF. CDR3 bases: TGTGCCAGCAGCCCACCGGGACTAGCCCTCGGGGAGCAGTTCTTC.

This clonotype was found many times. As DNA, the CDR3 is TGTGCCAGCAAAGGTTTTTCGGGTTACGGGGAGCTGTTTTTT. Protein sequence: CASKGFSGYGELFF. The chain links TRBV6-5 to TRBJ2-2, with D uncertain. This CDR3 comprises 14 residues. CDR1 is MNHEY and CDR2 is SVGAGI in the germline V gene. V gave up 7 bases and J gave up 7 bases, with 16 bases separating them.

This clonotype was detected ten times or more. The CDR3 bases are TGCAGCGTTGATGTCGCTAGCGGGGGGGCAAGCTACAATGAGCAGTTCTTC. As protein: CSVDVASGGASYNEQFF. The chain couples TRBV29-1 to TRBJ2-1; 12 bases map to TRBD2. This CDR3 spans 17 amino acids. The germline V gene encodes CDR1 SQVTM and CDR2 ANQGSEA. J was trimmed by 3 bases and V by 3 bases; bases with no gene match: 9.

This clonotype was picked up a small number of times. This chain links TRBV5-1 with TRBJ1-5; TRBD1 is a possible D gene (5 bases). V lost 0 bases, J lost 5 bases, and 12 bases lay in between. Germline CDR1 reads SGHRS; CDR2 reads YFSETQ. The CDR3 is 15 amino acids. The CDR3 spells CASSLAGDGDQPQHF. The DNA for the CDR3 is TGCGCCAGCAGCTTGGCCGGGGACGGTGATCAGCCCCAGCATTTT. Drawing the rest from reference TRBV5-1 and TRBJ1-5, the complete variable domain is KAGVTQTPRYLIKTRGQQVTLSCSPISGHRSVSWYQQTPGQGLQFLFEYFSETQRNKGNFPGRFSGRQFSNSRSEMNVSTLELGDSALYLCASSLAGDGDQPQHFGDGTRLSIL.

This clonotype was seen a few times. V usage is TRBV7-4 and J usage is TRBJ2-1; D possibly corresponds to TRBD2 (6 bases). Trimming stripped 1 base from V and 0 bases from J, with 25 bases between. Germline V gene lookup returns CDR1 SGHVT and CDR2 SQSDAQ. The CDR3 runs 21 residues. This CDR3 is CASSLDARRRGVKDSYNEQFF. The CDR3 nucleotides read TGTGCCAGCAGCTTAGACGCCCGGAGGAGGGGCGTAAAGGACTCCTACAATGAGCAGTTCTTC. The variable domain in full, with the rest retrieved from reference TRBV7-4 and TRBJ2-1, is GAGVSQSPRYKVAKRGRDVALRCDSISGHVTLYWYRQTLGQGSEVLTYSQSDAQRDKSGRPSGRFSAERPERSVSTLKIQRTEQGDSAVYLCASSLDARRRGVKDSYNEQFFGPGTRLTVL.

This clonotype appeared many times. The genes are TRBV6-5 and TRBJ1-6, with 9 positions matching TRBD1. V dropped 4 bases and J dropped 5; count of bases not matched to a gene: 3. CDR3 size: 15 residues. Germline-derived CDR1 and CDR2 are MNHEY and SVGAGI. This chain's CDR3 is CASSSGQGHNSPLHF. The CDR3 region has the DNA TGTGCCAGCAGTTCGGGACAGGGTCATAATTCACCCCTCCACTTT.

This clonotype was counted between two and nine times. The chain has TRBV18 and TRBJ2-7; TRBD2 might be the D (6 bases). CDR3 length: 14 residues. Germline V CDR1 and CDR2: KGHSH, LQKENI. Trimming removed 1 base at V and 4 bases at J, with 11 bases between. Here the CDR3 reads CASSPRSGRYEQYF. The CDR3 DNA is TGTGCCAGCTCACCACGGAGCGGGCGATACGAGCAGTACTTC.

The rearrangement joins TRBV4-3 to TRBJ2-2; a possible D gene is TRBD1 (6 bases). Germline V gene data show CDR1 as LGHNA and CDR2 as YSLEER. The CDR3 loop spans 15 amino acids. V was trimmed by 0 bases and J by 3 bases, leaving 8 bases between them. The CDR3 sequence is CASSQDWGHTGELFF. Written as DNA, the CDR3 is TGCGCCAGCAGCCAAGACTGGGGGCACACCGGGGAGCTGTTTTTT.

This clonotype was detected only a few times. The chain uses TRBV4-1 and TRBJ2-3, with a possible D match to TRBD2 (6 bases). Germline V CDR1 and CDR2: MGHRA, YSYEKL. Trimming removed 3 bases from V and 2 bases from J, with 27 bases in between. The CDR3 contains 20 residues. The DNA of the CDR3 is TGCGCCAGCAGCCAGCCGCGAACTGGGGAGGCTAGTTATGCCACAGATACGCAGTATTTT. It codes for CASSQPRTGEASYATDTQYF.

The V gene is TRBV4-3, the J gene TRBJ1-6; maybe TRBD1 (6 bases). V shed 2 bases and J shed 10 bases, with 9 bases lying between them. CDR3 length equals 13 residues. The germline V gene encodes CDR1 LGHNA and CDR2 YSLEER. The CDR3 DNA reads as TGCGCCAGCAGCCAAACGACAGGATCACCCCTCCACTTT. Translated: CASSQTTGSPLHF.